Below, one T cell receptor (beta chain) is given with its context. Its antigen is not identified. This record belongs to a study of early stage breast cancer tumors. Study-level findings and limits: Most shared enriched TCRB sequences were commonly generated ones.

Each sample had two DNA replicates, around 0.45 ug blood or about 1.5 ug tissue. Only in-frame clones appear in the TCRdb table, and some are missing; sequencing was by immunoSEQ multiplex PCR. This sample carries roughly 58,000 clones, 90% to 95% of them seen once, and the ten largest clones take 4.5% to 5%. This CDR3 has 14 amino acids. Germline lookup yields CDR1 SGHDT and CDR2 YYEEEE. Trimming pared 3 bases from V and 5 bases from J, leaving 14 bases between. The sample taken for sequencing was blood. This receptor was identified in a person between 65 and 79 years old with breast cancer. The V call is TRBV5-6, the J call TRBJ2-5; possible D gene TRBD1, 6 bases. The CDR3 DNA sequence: TGTGCCAGCAGCTCTACACAGGGTCGGGAGACCCAGTACTTC. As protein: CASSSTQGRETQYF.